The TCR beta chain under discussion was sequenced for a study of T-cell reconstitution after alpha-beta-depleted transplantation in children. This sample's TCRbeta library carried unique molecular identifier barcodes. TCRdb recomputed calls from the PCR reads with MiXCR, one row per CDR3 protein. Altogether some 500,000 distinct CDR3 sequences are present, about a sixth being singletons, with the ten largest covering around 3.3%. This clonotype was detected only a few times. This CDR3 has 13 amino acids. Germline V CDR1 and CDR2: MNHNS, SASEGT. J gave up 0 bases and V 8 bases, and 4 bases lay outside the gene matches.

The sample here was PBMCs from the stem cell graft donor, taken from the stem cell graft. This receptor was taken from a human donor who donated a stem cell graft to a child with acute lymphoblastic leukemia. The V call is TRBV6-1, the J call TRBJ2-7, with TRBD1 matching over 7 bases. DNA for the CDR3: TGTGCCAGCGAGCGACAGGGCTCCTACGAGCAGTACTTC. Translated: CASERQGSYEQYF.